The clone carrying this T cell receptor (beta chain) was picked up one time. In the source study's methods: Estimation of nucleated cell counts relied on the amplification of reference gene primers. Method: immunoSEQ multiplex PCR; TCRdb's copy keeps in-frame clones and lacks some. V and J calls plus clone size are reproduced from that table; the DNA served to infer D and trimming. The table lists over 200,000 clones, around four fifths of them singletons, with over 15% in the top ten. The data originate from a study of blood T cell repertoires in COVID-19. Overall study context: Italy, Spain and the United States were the sources of the convalescent and acute COVID-19 samples. PBMCs, B-cell-depleted T cells, or T cells provided the cDNA or gDNA that made up the material.

Germline values: CDR1 GTSNPN, CDR2 SVGIG (reference sequence). Trimming removed 6 bases at V and 0 bases at J, with 12 bases between. The CDR3 has 13 residues. This receptor was obtained from a woman older than 75 with active or convalescent COVID-19. Sequenced sample: peripheral blood. The chain is built from TRBV30 and TRBJ2-7, with D possibly TRBD2 on 6 matching bases. CDR3 amino acids: CACFRDSSYEQYF. CDR3 sequence (DNA): TGTGCCTGTTTTCGGGACTCCTCCTACGAGCAGTACTTC.